Shown below are 4 T cell receptor beta chains from a single sample sequenced in a study of T cell responses to AZD1222 COVID-19 vaccine. Measured with immunoSEQ multiplex PCR; TCRdb has only the in-frame clones, and not every one. The table shows 150,000 to 180,000 clones, with roughly nine tenths occurring only once. Specimen: peripheral blood, collected on day 0 of MenACWY control vaccination. Source of these receptors: an adult in good health.

The chain couples TRBV7-9 to TRBJ1-4; 8 bases are shared with TRBD1. Germline V gene sequence: CDR1 SEHNR, CDR2 FQNEAQ (reference sequence). V dropped 5 bases and J dropped 3; count of bases not matched to a gene: 5. CDR3 size: 15 residues. The CDR3 reads CASSPQGASNEKLFF. DNA for the CDR3: TGTGCCAGCAGCCCCCAGGGGGCGTCTAATGAAAAACTGTTTTTT.

This clone was recorded only once. This chain uses TRBV24-1 with TRBJ2-1, with D unclear. The CDR3 contains 15 residues. CDR1 is KGHDR, CDR2 SFDVKD, per germline. Deletions cut 1 base from V and 16 bases from J, with 22 bases between. The CDR3 DNA follows: TGTGCCACCAGTGATTTAGGTTTGATCACAGCCCCATTTTTCTTC. Its translation: CATSDLGLITAPFFF.

This chain links TRBV3-1 (or the pseudogene TRBV3-2) with TRBJ1-1, with a weak D call TRBD1 (5 bases). Germline values: CDR1 LGHDT, CDR2 YNNKEL (reference sequence). The CDR3 is 13 residues long. Trimming left V 1 base short and J 11 bases short, with 14 bases between. Written as DNA, the CDR3 is TGTGCCAGCAGCCAAGTCCAGGGAGGGACGGCTTTCTTT. Protein sequence: CASSQVQGGTAFF.

V gene TRBV10-2 combines with J gene TRBJ1-6; TRBD1 matches 10 bases. Germline V CDR1 and CDR2: WSHSY, SAAADI. V dropped 2 bases and J dropped 11; count of bases not matched to a gene: 6. This CDR3 comprises 15 residues. The CDR3, as DNA: TGCGCCAGCAGTGAGCAAGGACAGGGGGTCACACCCCTCCACTTT. This gives the protein CASSEQGQGVTPLHF.